This T cell receptor beta chain was identified during a study of CD8 T cells in Susac syndrome (dated by TCRdb to between 2019 and 2020). For the wider study: Among the sequenced Susac syndrome patients, 5 or 6 had clinically active disease and roughly eight were in clinical remission. At blood withdrawal, Susac syndrome patients were therapy-naive, treated with corticosteroids (with IVIg additionally given to some), or treated with IVIg alone. Repertoire sequencing was used to test whether CD8+ T cell activation and differentiation in Susac syndrome was antigen driven. Here is what the overall study found, with its caveats: The CD4+ T cell repertoire of patients with Susac syndrome showed no detectable clonal expansion. The number of individuals in the TCR sequencing and HLA analysis was acknowledged as relatively small.

In regard to this clonotype: Its antigen is unknown. It has no much larger one-base neighbor in the sample; base qualities were not kept.

RNA was extracted using the RNeasy kit, and roughly 0.5 to 1 microgram was reverse transcribed with random hexamers. The immunoSEQ multiplex PCR assay, which covers 54 Vbeta and 13 Jbeta segments, was used to amplify TCR beta CDR3 regions. To correct PCR amplification bias, a synthetic template baseline was used for both primer optimization and computational correction. The authors processed their data as follows. Reads were annotated to V, D and J genes per IMGT and analyzed with immunoSEQ Analyzer, keeping only productive sequences. Clonality was computed as one minus Shannon entropy normalized by log2 of the number of productive unique sequences. For each patient and control, public and private clones were evaluated among the 100 most prevalent clones. A clone was defined as Susac-specific if it was absent from the healthy and MS cohorts, from around 960 published viral clones and from other ImmuneACCESS disease sequences. Using fastp trimming at Q25 and MiXCR clonotype assembly, TCRdb reanalyzed the public sequencing data and kept in-frame beta chains. Every CDR3 protein is listed once, alongside the most common genes and DNA of its rows. The V and J calls reflect TCRdb's pipeline rather than the authors' work. This sample has some 240,000 distinct CDR3 sequences in its table, and 90% to 97% of those were observed once. The top ten clones comprise approximately 0.1% of the sample.

Peripheral blood CD8+ and CD4+ T cells from healthy donors, Susac syndrome patients and multiple sclerosis patients were profiled using high-throughput TCR beta sequencing. Recently defined diagnostic criteria for definite or probable disease were met by the Susac syndrome patients. Bulk CD8+ and CD4+ T cells were purified by magnetic negative isolation, whereas CD8+ TEMRA cells were enriched by FACS. Blood was drawn into EDTA tubes, processed within 24 hours, and PBMCs were isolated by density gradient centrifugation. PBMCs intended for TCR sequencing were frozen in liquid nitrogen and were later thawed in a 37 degrees C water bath. Purity of sorted or isolated CD4+, CD8+ and CD8+ TEMRA cells was at least 90%. Sequences were obtained from CD4+ T cells from PBMCs. The TCR sequence derives from a human donor with Susac syndrome.

The CDR3 region reads CSVEGASYEQYF. The nucleotide sequence is given as TGCAGCGTTGAAGGGGCCAGCTACGAGCAGTACTTC. The chain employs TRBV29-1 and TRBJ2-7, with no reliable assignment of the D segment. Taken from cysteine to phenylalanine, the CDR3 has 12 residues. Only the CDR3 region is kept as DNA, spanning 36 bases read in frame from base 1. Via the germline V gene, CDR1 is SQVTM and CDR2 ANQGSEA. Cut back by 1 base and 3 bases, the V and J ends lie 7 bases apart.